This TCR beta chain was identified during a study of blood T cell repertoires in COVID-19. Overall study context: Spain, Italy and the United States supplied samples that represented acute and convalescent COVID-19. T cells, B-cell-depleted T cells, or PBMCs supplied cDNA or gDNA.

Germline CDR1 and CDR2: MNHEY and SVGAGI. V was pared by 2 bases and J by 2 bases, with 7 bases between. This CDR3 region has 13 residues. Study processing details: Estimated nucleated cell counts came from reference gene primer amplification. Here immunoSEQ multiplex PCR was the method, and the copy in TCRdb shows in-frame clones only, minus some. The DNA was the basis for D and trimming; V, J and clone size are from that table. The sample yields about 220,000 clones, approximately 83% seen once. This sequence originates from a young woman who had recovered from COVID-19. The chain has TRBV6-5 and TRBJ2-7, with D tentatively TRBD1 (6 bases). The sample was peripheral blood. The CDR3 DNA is TGTGCCAGCAGTTACGGGGGCACCTACGAGCAGTACTTC. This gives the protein CASSYGGTYEQYF.